This T cell receptor beta chain is from a study of CD4 and CD8 cells across lung adenocarcinoma regions. The patients had localized lung adenocarcinoma, a non-small cell subtype. About this clonotype: One end of the junction fails to match germline, which may point to a read error.

This CDR3 contains 16 residues. Germline V CDR1 and CDR2: MNHEY, SVGAGI. TCRdb ran MiXCR on the PCR reads and lists one entry per CDR3 protein. The table lists roughly 10,000 distinct CDR3 sequences, roughly 46% of them singletons. This clonotype was sampled from a male donor with lung adenocarcinoma. The CD4 and CD8 labels of this study may be unreliable. V gene TRBV6-5 combines with J gene TRBJ2-3, with TRBD2 identical over 9 bases. Sequenced sample: CD4+ T cells from the margin of a lung tumor. In DNA form, the CDR3 reads TGTGCCAGCAGTCACTCTGATAGCGGGAGCTCAAATACGCAGTATTTT. This translates into CASSHSDSGSSNTQYF.